The 15 T cell receptor beta chains presented below share a single source sample, sequenced in a study of cytomegalovirus exposure and HLA in healthy donors (dated by TCRdb to the late 2010s). The receptor library was made with the immunoSEQ multiplex PCR assay. For the multiplex PCR, a mixture combining 60 forward primers for TCR Vbeta segments and 13 reverse primers for TCR Jbeta segments was used. Not all clones reach the TCRdb copy of this immuneACCESS table, which keeps in-frame sequences only. Checked studies attribute under half of the gap to unresolved V genes and leave the rest unexplained. This sample has about 160,000 clones in its table, and around 90% of those were observed once. The ten largest clones represent approximately 0.85% of the sample. Sequencing was done on a sample of PBMCs. These receptors were collected from a woman in her thirties in good health and CMV-seronegative.

The V and J genes are TRBV5-1 and TRBJ2-1; possibly TRBD2 for D (6 bases). This CDR3 contains 17 residues. In germline, CDR1 is SGHRS, CDR2 YFSETQ. V dropped 4 bases and J dropped 1 base, with 18 bases sitting between them. In DNA form, the CDR3 reads TGCGCCAGCAGCCCTGGACTAACGGCAACTTCCTACAATGAGCAGTTCTTC. Its translation is CASSPGLTATSYNEQFF.

The CDR3 nucleotides are TGTGCCAGCAGTTTTTTCAGCGGGAGGGCGAGGACCGGGGAGCTGTTTTTT. It is translated as CASSFFSGRARTGELFF. The gene calls are TRBV28 and TRBJ2-2; 10 bases match TRBD2. Germline CDR1 reads MDHEN; CDR2 reads SYDVKM. The CDR3 runs to 17 residues. Unmatched junction bases numbered 9, after V lost 3 bases and J lost 5 bases.

This rearrangement joins TRBV7-3 to TRBJ1-3, with D unclear. CDR3 size: 15 residues. V was shortened by 1 base and J by 0 bases, with 7 bases between the two germline ends. Germline CDR1 SGHTA, CDR2 FQGTGA. The CDR3 protein is CASSLIGYSGNTIYF. CDR3 DNA: TGTGCCAGCAGCTTAATCGGGTACTCTGGAAACACCATATATTTT. The full variable domain, completed using reference TRBV7-3 and TRBJ1-3, is GAGVSQTPSNKVTEKGKYVELRCDPISGHTALYWYRQSLGQGPEFLIYFQGTGAADDSGLPNDRFFAVRPEGSVSTLKIQRTERGDSAVYLCASSLIGYSGNTIYFGEGSWLTVV.

The chain carries TRBV5-1 and TRBJ2-3; TRBD2 aligns across 11 bases. Germline V gene sequence: CDR1 SGHRS, CDR2 YFSETQ. The trim removed 6 bases at V and 1 base at J, leaving 7 bases unmatched. The CDR3 length is 16 residues. The CDR3 region has the DNA TGCGCCAGCACCGAACTAGCGGGAGCGGGCACAGATACGCAGTATTTT. Translation: CASTELAGAGTDTQYF. The full variable domain, with the rest looked up from reference TRBV5-1 and TRBJ2-3, is KAGVTQTPRYLIKTRGQQVTLSCSPISGHRSVSWYQQTPGQGLQFLFEYFSETQRNKGNFPGRFSGRQFSNSRSEMNVSTLELGDSALYLCASTELAGAGTDTQYFGPGTRLTVL.

The chain uses TRBV6-1 and TRBJ2-1, with D maybe TRBD2 (6 bases). The V and J ends lost 6 bases and 4 bases respectively, with 7 bases between them. CDR1 is MNHNS and CDR2 is SASEGT in the germline V gene. CDR3 length: 12 amino acids. This CDR3 reads CASREGYNEQFF. CDR3 in DNA: TGTGCCAGCAGGGAGGGGTACAATGAGCAGTTCTTC.

This clone was seen a few times. The genes are TRBV5-4 and TRBJ2-2; 7 bases match TRBD1. Trimming took 2 bases from V and 0 from J; bases not matched to a gene: 1. There are 15 residues in the CDR3. CDR1 SGHNT and CDR2 YYREEE come from the germline V gene (reference sequence). The CDR3 loop reads CASSFQGANTGELFF. The DNA for the CDR3 is TGTGCCAGCAGCTTTCAGGGGGCGAACACCGGGGAGCTGTTTTTT.

The chain employs TRBV27 and TRBJ2-5, with 8 positions matching TRBD2. Germline V gene data show CDR1 as MNHEY and CDR2 as SMNVEV (reference sequence). This CDR3 is 15 amino acids long. Trimming took 5 bases from V and 4 from J; bases not matched to a gene: 9. CDR3 residues: CASSPTGGGLETQYF. The CDR3 DNA reads TGTGCCAGCAGTCCCACGGGAGGGGGGCTAGAGACCCAGTACTTC.

This clone was counted between two and nine times. This rearrangement joins TRBV6-5 to TRBJ1-1; no definite D call. The CDR3 extends over 14 amino acids. Trimming shortened V by 0 bases and J by 4 bases, and 9 bases separated the two germline ends. CDR1 is MNHEY and CDR2 is SVGAGI in the germline V gene. CDR3 nucleotide sequence: TGTGCCAGCAGTTACTCCGGGAAGGGCACTGAAGCTTTCTTT. Its protein is CASSYSGKGTEAFF.

This sequence joins TRBV19 and TRBJ2-7; 7 bases map to TRBD1. There are 17 residues in the CDR3. With V trimmed by 1 base and J by 2 bases, 11 bases remained unmatched. Germline V gene data show CDR1 as LNHDA and CDR2 as SQIVND (reference sequence). The CDR3 region has the DNA TGTGCCAGTAGTATAGTGTGGTCAGGGGACAGCGCCTACGAGCAGTACTTC. Residues: CASSIVWSGDSAYEQYF.

This sequence joins TRBV29-1 and TRBJ1-1, with D possibly being TRBD1 (6 bases). Trimming pared 2 bases from V and 8 bases from J, leaving 15 bases between. The V gene's germline CDR1 is SQVTM and CDR2 ANQGSEA. CDR3 length: 13 amino acids. CDR3 amino acids: CSVEQGRDSEAFF. CDR3 nucleotide sequence: TGCAGCGTTGAACAGGGGAGGGACTCCGAAGCTTTCTTT.

The chain employs TRBV25-1 and TRBJ1-1; the D gene is possibly TRBD1 (6 bases). The germline V gene has CDR1 MGHDK and CDR2 SYGVNS. There are 17 residues in the CDR3. V lost 5 bases and J lost 4, with 23 bases in between. This CDR3 is CASSFFRIGGQGTEAFF. The CDR3 bases are TGTGCCAGCAGTTTCTTTCGGATCGGGGGGCAGGGCACTGAAGCTTTCTTT.

The CDR3 region has the DNA TGTGCCAGCAGTTCGGGACTAGCACCTGACAATGAGCAGTTCTTC. It is translated as CASSSGLAPDNEQFF. The chain uses TRBV28 and TRBJ2-1, with 9 bases lining up with TRBD2. V dropped 4 bases and J dropped 5; count of bases not matched to a gene: 6. CDR1 is MDHEN, CDR2 SYDVKM, per germline. The CDR3 has 15 residues.

This sequence joins TRBV9 and TRBJ1-3; 7 nucleotides align to TRBD1. There are 15 residues in the CDR3. V was pared by 4 bases and J by 0 bases, with 4 bases of the junction left unmatched. Germline values: CDR1 SGDLS, CDR2 YYNGEE. The CDR3 sequence: CASSKGQRSGNTIYF. As DNA, the CDR3 is TGTGCCAGCAGCAAGGGACAGCGCTCTGGAAACACCATATATTTT.

This chain joins TRBV10-1 and TRBJ1-1; D gene ambiguous. Trimming cost V 3 bases and J 1 base, with 6 bases left between them. The CDR3 contains 13 residues. Germline V gene sequence: CDR1 WNHNN, CDR2 SYGVQD (reference sequence). The CDR3 loop is CASSEQSNTEAFF. In DNA form, the CDR3 reads TGCGCCAGCAGTGAACAATCGAACACTGAAGCTTTCTTT.

CDR3 region: CASSVAGGLSYEQYF. In DNA form, the CDR3 reads TGCGCCAGCAGCGTAGCGGGGGGCCTTTCCTACGAGCAGTACTTC. V usage is TRBV10-2 and J usage is TRBJ2-7, with 10 nucleotides matching TRBD2. The CDR3 length is 15 residues. V shed 6 bases, J shed 1 base, and the junction held 6 bases outside the gene matches. Per the germline V gene, CDR1 is WSHSY and CDR2 is SAAADI.